This T cell receptor beta chain stems from a study of response to subunit inactivated influenza vaccine. General study points: The study's authors posited that every seasonal influenza vaccination enlists few new T cells.

On this clonotype itself: The antigen is undetermined.

The CDR3 totals 19 residues. V lost 0 bases and J lost 3; bases outside the gene matches: 10. MiXCR, applied by TCRdb to the RT-PCR reads, yields one record per CDR3 protein. The sample contains 300,000 to 350,000 distinct CDR3 sequences, roughly 22% of which appear only once. V is TRBV12-3 or TRBV12-4 and J is TRBJ2-1; 11 bases align to TRBD2. The clonotype comes from a man between 45 and 75 years old who received an inactivated influenza vaccine. This sample comprised PBMCs from blood, obtained less than 22 months after vaccination. The CDR3 DNA is TGTGCCAGCAGTTTAGCGCTACCTAGCGGGGGGCTTCTCTACAATGAGCAGTTCTTC. This translates into CASSLALPSGGLLYNEQFF.